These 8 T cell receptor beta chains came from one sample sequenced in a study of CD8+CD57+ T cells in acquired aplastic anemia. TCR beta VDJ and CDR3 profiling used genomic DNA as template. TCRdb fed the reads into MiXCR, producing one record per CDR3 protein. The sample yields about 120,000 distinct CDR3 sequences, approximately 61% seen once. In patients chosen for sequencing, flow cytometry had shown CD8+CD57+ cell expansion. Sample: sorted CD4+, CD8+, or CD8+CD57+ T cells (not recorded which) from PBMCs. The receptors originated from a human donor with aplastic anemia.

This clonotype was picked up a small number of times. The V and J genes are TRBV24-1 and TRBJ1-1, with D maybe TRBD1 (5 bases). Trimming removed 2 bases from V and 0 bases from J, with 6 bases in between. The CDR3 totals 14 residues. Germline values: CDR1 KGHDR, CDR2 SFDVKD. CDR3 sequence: CATSDSGVNTEAFF. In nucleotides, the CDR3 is TGTGCCACCAGTGATTCGGGGGTGAACACTGAAGCTTTCTTT.

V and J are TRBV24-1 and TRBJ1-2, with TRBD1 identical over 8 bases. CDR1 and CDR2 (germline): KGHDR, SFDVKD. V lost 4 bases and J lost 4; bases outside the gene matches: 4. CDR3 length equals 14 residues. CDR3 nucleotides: TGTGCCACCAGTGACGGGACAGGTCTCTATGGCTACACCTTC. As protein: CATSDGTGLYGYTF.

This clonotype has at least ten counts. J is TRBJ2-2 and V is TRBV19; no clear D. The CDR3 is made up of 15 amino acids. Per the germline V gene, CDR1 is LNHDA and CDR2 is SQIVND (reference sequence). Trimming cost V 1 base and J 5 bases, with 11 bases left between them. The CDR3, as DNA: TGTGCCAGTAGTATAGGGACGACCTATACCGGGGAGCTGTTTTTT. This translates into CASSIGTTYTGELFF.

The DNA for the CDR3 is TGCAGCGAGTTGAGGGGGAGCACTGAAGCTTTCTTT. It is translated as CSELRGSTEAFF. J is TRBJ1-1 and V is TRBV29-1; perhaps TRBD1 as D (6 bases). Per the germline V gene, CDR1 is SQVTM and CDR2 is ANQGSEA. The ends were cut back, 7 bases at V and 4 bases at J, with 13 bases in the middle. The CDR3 consists of 12 residues.

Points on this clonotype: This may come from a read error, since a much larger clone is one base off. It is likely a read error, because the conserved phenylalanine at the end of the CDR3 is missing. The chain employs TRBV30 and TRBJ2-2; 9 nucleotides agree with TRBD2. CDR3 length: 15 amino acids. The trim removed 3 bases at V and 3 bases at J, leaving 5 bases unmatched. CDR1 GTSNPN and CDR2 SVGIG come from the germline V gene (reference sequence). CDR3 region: CAWRGLASDTGELFS. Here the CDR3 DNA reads TGTGCCTGGAGAGGACTAGCGTCTGACACCGGGGAGCTGTTTTCT.

The CDR3 protein is CATSASGANNEQFF. DNA of the CDR3: TGTGCCACCAGTGCTTCAGGGGCGAACAATGAGCAGTTCTTC. J is TRBJ2-1 and V is TRBV24-1, with a possible D match to TRBD1 (6 bases). The CDR3 covers 14 residues. V was pared by 5 bases and J by 5 bases, with 12 bases between. Per the germline V gene, CDR1 is KGHDR and CDR2 is SFDVKD.

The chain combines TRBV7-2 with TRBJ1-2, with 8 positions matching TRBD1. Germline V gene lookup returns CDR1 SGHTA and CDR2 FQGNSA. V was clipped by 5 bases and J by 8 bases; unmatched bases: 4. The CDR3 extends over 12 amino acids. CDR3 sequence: CASSPHRGGYTF. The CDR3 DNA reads TGTGCCAGCAGCCCACACAGGGGGGGCTACACCTTC.

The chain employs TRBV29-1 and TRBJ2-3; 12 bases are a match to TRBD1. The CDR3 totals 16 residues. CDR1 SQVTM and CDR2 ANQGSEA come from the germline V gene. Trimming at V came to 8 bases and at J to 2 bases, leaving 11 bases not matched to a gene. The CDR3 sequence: CSTSGTGGFNTDTQYF. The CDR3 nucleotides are TGCAGCACTTCTGGGACAGGGGGCTTTAACACAGATACGCAGTATTTT.